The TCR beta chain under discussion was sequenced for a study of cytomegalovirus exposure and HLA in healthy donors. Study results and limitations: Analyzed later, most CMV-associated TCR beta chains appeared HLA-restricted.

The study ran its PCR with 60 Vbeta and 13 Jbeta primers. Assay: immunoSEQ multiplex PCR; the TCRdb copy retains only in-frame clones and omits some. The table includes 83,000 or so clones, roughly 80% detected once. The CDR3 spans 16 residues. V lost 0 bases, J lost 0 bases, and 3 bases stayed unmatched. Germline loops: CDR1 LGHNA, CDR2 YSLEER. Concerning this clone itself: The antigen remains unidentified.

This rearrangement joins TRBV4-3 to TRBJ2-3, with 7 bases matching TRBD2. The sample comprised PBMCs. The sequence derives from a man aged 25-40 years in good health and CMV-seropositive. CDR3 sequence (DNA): TGCGCCAGCAGCCAAGAGGCTAGCGGAAGCACAGATACGCAGTATTTT. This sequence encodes CASSQEASGSTDTQYF.